This TCR beta chain was observed in a study of CD8 T cells in ankylosing spondylitis. The study, taken as a whole, reports: Clones linked to disease, bearing a CD8+ phenotype, were relatively rare in peripheral blood. A TCR beta motif made of 7 to 9 highly homologous variants seemed typical of ankylosing spondylitis blood.

This CDR3 is 16 amino acids long. Trimming took off 5 bases at V and 0 bases at J, with 17 bases between the two ends. Germline values: CDR1 MNHNS, CDR2 SASEGT. This clonotype was seen a few times. What it recognizes is unknown. Molecular-barcoded quantitative 5'-RACE produced these TCR beta libraries. One entry per CDR3 protein, called by TCRdb with MiXCR from the 5' RACE reads. The sample lists roughly 670,000 distinct CDR3 sequences; around 19% were seen once. The sequence was obtained from a male donor with ankylosing spondylitis. The J gene is TRBJ2-7, the V gene TRBV6-1; D is unclear. Sequenced: blood, either unsorted or a sorted T cell fraction (not recorded which). In DNA, the CDR3 is TGTGCCAGCAGTCGGGTCTACTCATCCAGCTCCTACGAGCAGTACTTC. Its translation is CASSRVYSSSSYEQYF.